Shown below are 8 T cell receptor beta chains from a single sample sequenced in a study of blood T cell repertoires in COVID-19. Assay used: immunoSEQ multiplex PCR; TCRdb lists only in-frame clones, some missing. The sample has approximately 170,000 clones, roughly 86% seen once. Sequencing used peripheral blood. The receptors here all came from a man between 65 and 85 years old with acute or convalescent COVID-19.

The V and J genes are TRBV7-9 and TRBJ2-6; D gene uncertain. CDR3 size: 15 residues. Looked up from germline, CDR1 is SEHNR and CDR2 is FQNEAQ (reference sequence). Between the trimmed V and J ends, which lost 3 bases and 0 bases, there was a span of 6 bases. The CDR3 reads CASSFYSSGANVLTF. CDR3 sequence (DNA): TGTGCCAGCAGCTTCTATAGCTCTGGGGCCAACGTCCTGACTTTC.

The chain uses TRBV2 and TRBJ2-7, with 8 bases identical to TRBD1. Germline V gene sequence: CDR1 SNHLY, CDR2 FYNNEI. V trimming: 6 bases; J trimming: 0 bases; junction bases outside the gene matches: 4. The CDR3 has 14 amino acids. The DNA of the CDR3 is TGTGCCAGCAGCCAGGACAGGGCCTCCTACGAGCAGTACTTC. Translating gives CASSQDRASYEQYF.

V is TRBV6-1 and J is TRBJ1-3; perhaps TRBD1 as D (5 bases). Trimming removed 3 bases at V and 3 bases at J, with 9 bases between. The CDR3 contains 14 residues. CDR1 and CDR2 from the germline V gene are MNHNS and SASEGT. The CDR3 reads CASSEPGGGNTIYF. Written as DNA, the CDR3 is TGTGCCAGCAGTGAGCCGGGGGGTGGAAACACCATATATTTT.

V and J are TRBV20-1 and TRBJ2-7, with D perhaps TRBD2 (5 bases). CDR1 and CDR2 from the germline V gene are DFQATT and SNEGSKA (reference sequence). V was trimmed by 6 bases and J by 4 bases, leaving 10 bases between them. The CDR3 contains 11 residues. Written as DNA, the CDR3 is TGCAGTGCCCTTCGGACTTACGAGCAGTACTTC. Its translation is CSALRTYEQYF.

This clone turned up a few times. This sequence joins TRBV2 and TRBJ1-2, with TRBD1 identical over 7 bases. The CDR3 has 14 amino acids. Germline CDR1 reads SNHLY; CDR2 reads FYNNEI. The junction had 7 bases not matched to a gene; V was cut back by 5 bases and J by 4 bases. In nucleotides, the CDR3 is TGTGCCAGCAGTTTACAGGGGCTGAGCTATGGCTACACCTTC. It is translated as CASSLQGLSYGYTF.

The J gene is TRBJ1-5, the V gene TRBV29-1; D gene unclear. V gave up 7 bases and J gave up 5 bases, with 9 bases separating them. The germline V gene has CDR1 SQVTM and CDR2 ANQGSEA. This CDR3 is 11 amino acids long. The chain's CDR3 is CSAPQHQPQHF. In DNA form, the CDR3 reads TGCAGCGCCCCACAGCATCAGCCCCAGCATTTT.

The J gene is TRBJ2-6, the V gene TRBV7-3, with D perhaps TRBD2 (5 bases). The CDR3 is 20 residues long. The germline V gene has CDR1 SGHTA and CDR2 FQGTGA. V was pared by 2 bases and J by 2 bases, with 22 bases between. In DNA form, the CDR3 reads TGTGCCAGCAGCTTATTCCCAACGGGCACGGCCGGGACTGGGGCCAACGTCCTGACTTTC. Protein: CASSLFPTGTAGTGANVLTF.

This clone occurred once. The gene calls are TRBV24-1 and TRBJ2-5, with 8 bases that match TRBD2. V dropped 1 base and J dropped 2; count of bases not matched to a gene: 5. Looked up from germline, CDR1 is KGHDR and CDR2 is SFDVKD. The length of the CDR3 is 16 residues. CDR3 sequence reads: CATSDLSGRGQETQYF. CDR3 coding DNA: TGTGCCACCAGTGATTTATCCGGGAGGGGGCAAGAGACCCAGTACTTC.